This is a list of T cell receptor beta chains from one sample in a study of T cells after posttransplantation cyclophosphamide. Clones were read by immunoSEQ multiplex PCR, and TCRdb kept only the in-frame ones, dropping some. The data show tens of thousands of clones, none appearing only once, with 6.6% held by the ten largest. Sequencing was done on a sample of PBMCs. The receptors come from a woman aged 55-69 years in good health, CMV-negative, and a related stem cell transplant donor. Both conserved end residues are part of each CDR3.

v_call,cdr3_aa
TRBV7-8,CASSSVGTGVERTGELFF
TRBV6-1,CASQTPGLARNEQFF
TRBV2,CASSEDWDRTGNTIYF
TRBV28,CASSPYSASYNEQFF
TRBV30,CAWSPGVYEQYF
TRBV5-6,CASSLLGRGRNEKLFF
TRBV7-7,CASSPGVPLETQYF
TRBV5-4,CASSLAMSTDTQYF
TRBV5-1,CASSLGATRQETQYF
TRBV7-6,CASSLPGDTQYF
TRBV14,CASSLFRNTGELFF
TRBV19,CASSIGTGWNTEAFF
TRBV5-1,CASSLQGLRGQETQYF
TRBV29-1,CSASTIYEQYF
TRBV11-2,CASSGDRHQETQYF
TRBV28,CASSLYSYEQYF
TRBV2,CASSEIVRAFF
TRBV5-8,CASSHTGGAGNEQFF
TRBV11-1,CASSLRARGLSSTDTQYF
TRBV10-3,CATRRTSGTDTQYF
TRBV13,CASSFWRTSGRMITDTQYF
TRBV28,CASSLAVNQPQHF
TRBV4-3,CASSQESSGGSGELFF
TRBV5-4,CASSWGHLNYGYTF
TRBV5-1,CASSLAARASNEQFF
TRBV18,CASSPPGRPQHF
TRBV5-1,CASSWGQGIPSPLHF
TRBV15,CATSRVGSEAFF
TRBV28,CASSPGTGKPQHF
TRBV6-5,CASSYVRGGDSPLHF
TRBV11-3,CASSLHFDSPLHF